The 14 T cell receptor beta chains listed next were all sequenced from one sample in a study of regulatory T cells in long-lasting Graves disease. PBMC RNA served as the TCR library source. Each CDR3 protein gets one entry after TCRdb re-called the reads with MiXCR. The sample includes just under 850 distinct CDR3 sequences, 85% to 90% of them seen just once. The specimen was peripheral blood mononuclear cells (PBMCs), collected with antithyroid drug treatment, in newly diagnosed or persistent Graves disease (not recorded which). These receptors were collected from a woman under 30 with Graves disease.

The chain has TRBV14 and TRBJ2-4; D is unresolved. Trimming took 0 bases from V and 0 from J, leaving 6 bases between them. The CDR3 spans 15 residues. CDR1 SGHDN and CDR2 FVKESK come from the germline V gene. This CDR3 reads CASSQDTVAKNIQYF. In DNA form, the CDR3 reads TGTGCCAGCAGCCAAGATACGGTAGCCAAAAACATTCAGTACTTC.

The rearrangement uses TRBV12-3 or TRBV12-4 and TRBJ2-5, with D tentatively TRBD1 or TRBD2 (5 bases each). V gave up 4 bases and J gave up 2 bases, with 17 bases separating them. This CDR3 comprises 16 residues. The CDR3 sequence is CASSSGSGPNQETQYF. The CDR3 region has the DNA TGTGCCAGCAGTTCCGGCTCGGGACCGAATCAAGAGACCCAGTACTTC.

The V gene is TRBV7-9, the J gene TRBJ2-1, with unresolved D. CDR1 is SEHNR, CDR2 FQNEAQ, per germline (reference sequence). Trimming cost V 1 base and J 8 bases, with 9 bases left between them. This CDR3 has 13 residues. CDR3 nucleotides: TGTGCCAGCAGCTTAGGTAGTAGTGATGAGCAGTTCTTC. This codes for CASSLGSSDEQFF.

V gene TRBV7-3 combines with J gene TRBJ2-1; D gene uncertain. Trimming pared 5 bases from V and 1 base from J, leaving 3 bases between. The CDR3 extends over 12 amino acids. CDR1 is SGHTA and CDR2 is FQGTGA in the germline V gene. CDR3 nucleotide sequence: TGTGCCAGCAGCCCTTCCTACAATGAGCAGTTCTTC. Encoded protein: CASSPSYNEQFF.

The chain employs TRBV5-1 and TRBJ2-5, with 16 bases matching TRBD2. Trimming cost V 3 bases and J 5 bases; bases outside gene matches: 4. The V gene's germline CDR1 is SGHRS and CDR2 YFSETQ. The CDR3 contains 16 residues. In nucleotides, the CDR3 is TGCGCCAGCAGCTCAGGGACTAGCGGGAGGGCCGAGACCCAGTACTTC. Its translation is CASSSGTSGRAETQYF.

The V call is TRBV5-1, the J call TRBJ2-1; D remains ambiguous. Deletions cut 0 bases from V and 4 bases from J, with 5 bases between. The germline V gene encodes CDR1 SGHRS and CDR2 YFSETQ. The CDR3 spans 13 residues. The CDR3, as DNA: TGCGCCAGCAGCTTGGAACTTTACAATGAGCAGTTCTTC. Translation: CASSLELYNEQFF.

This clonotype was seen only a few times. The chain employs TRBV5-1 and TRBJ2-2, with D unresolved. In germline, CDR1 is SGHRS, CDR2 YFSETQ. The germline V and J ends were trimmed by 4 bases and 4 bases, with 14 bases remaining between them. The CDR3 has 15 residues. CDR3 coding DNA: TGCGCCAGCAGCCCGGGCCTTCCGAGCACCGGGGAGCTGTTTTTT. It codes for CASSPGLPSTGELFF.

The genes are TRBV4-1 and TRBJ1-2, with 7 bases matching TRBD1. Germline CDR1 is MGHRA and CDR2 is YSYEKL. V gave up 1 base and J gave up 2 bases; unmatched junction bases: 7. The CDR3 runs 16 residues. The CDR3 is CASSQVWTGPNYGYTF. The DNA of the CDR3 is TGCGCCAGCAGCCAAGTATGGACAGGACCCAACTATGGCTACACCTTC.

The rearrangement uses TRBV4-1 and TRBJ2-7; 7 nucleotides match TRBD1. Germline values: CDR1 MGHRA, CDR2 YSYEKL. The CDR3 length is 16 residues. V was clipped by 3 bases and J by 0 bases; unmatched bases: 8. Written as DNA, the CDR3 is TGCGCCAGCAGCCAGATACCGGGACAGACCTCCTACGAGCAGTACTTC. Protein sequence: CASSQIPGQTSYEQYF.

The chain links TRBV19 to TRBJ2-3; unclear D gene. CDR1 and CDR2 from the germline V gene are LNHDA and SQIVND (reference sequence). This CDR3 has 15 residues. Deletions cut 1 base from V and 3 bases from J, with 11 bases between. For the CDR3, the DNA is TGTGCCAGTAGTATAGCTGTACTGGGAACAGATACGCAGTATTTT. Amino acids: CASSIAVLGTDTQYF. The full variable domain, rest sourced from reference TRBV19 and TRBJ2-3, is DGGITQSPKYLFRKEGQNVTLSCEQNLNHDAMYWYRQDPGQGLRLIYYSQIVNDFQKGDIAEGYSVSREKKESFPLTVTSAQKNPTAFYLCASSIAVLGTDTQYFGPGTRLTVL.

This sequence joins TRBV3-1 and TRBJ2-7; D unresolved. This CDR3 region has 14 residues. In germline, CDR1 is LGHDT, CDR2 YNNKEL (reference sequence). The V and J ends lost 3 bases and 1 base respectively, with 10 bases between them. The CDR3 protein is CASSHFEASYEQYF. CDR3 DNA sequence: TGTGCCAGCAGCCATTTCGAGGCGTCCTACGAGCAGTACTTC.

V and J are TRBV10-2 and TRBJ2-7, with D unclear. The CDR3 is 14 residues long. V was cut by 0 bases and J by 3 bases, with 9 bases left in between. CDR1 is WSHSY and CDR2 is SAAADI in the germline V gene. The CDR3 sequence is CASSESRSVYEQYF. The DNA for the CDR3 is TGCGCCAGCAGTGAGTCGAGGTCAGTCTACGAGCAGTACTTC.

J is TRBJ2-2 and V is TRBV6-2 or TRBV6-3; D not certain. Trimming removed 8 bases at V and 1 base at J, with 2 bases between. The CDR3 consists of 11 residues. The germline CDR1 and CDR2 sequences are MNHEY and SVGEGT. CDR3: CASGNTGELFF. CDR3 coding DNA: TGTGCCAGCGGGAACACCGGGGAGCTGTTTTTT.

The rearrangement links TRBV3-1 to TRBJ2-5, with 8 bases that match TRBD2. The length of the CDR3 is 15 residues. J gave up 4 bases and V 0 bases, and 4 bases lay outside the gene matches. CDR1 is LGHDT, CDR2 YNNKEL, per germline (reference sequence). CDR3 protein: CASSQEGGGRETQYF. The CDR3 DNA reads TGTGCCAGCAGCCAAGAAGGCGGGGGGAGAGAGACCCAGTACTTC.